This T cell receptor (beta chain) originates from a study of T cell responses to AZD1222 COVID-19 vaccine. Concerning this clone: What it binds is not known.

Findings of the study overall: Donor demographics were predominantly white British with a female majority; clonal diversity may be underestimated. Baseline testing showed seropositivity in only 6 or 7 AZD1222 recipients. Close to half of spike-specific TCRs reportedly recognize unmutated variant regions.

Sequencing was performed with immunoSEQ multiplex PCR; in TCRdb, only in-frame clones are kept and a portion is missing. The repertoire holds 45,000 or so clones, about 90% seen once, with 1% to 1.3% in the top ten. The source material was peripheral blood, sampled 28 days after the second AZD1222 dose. The sequence was obtained from an adult who received the AZD1222 COVID-19 vaccine.

DNA for the CDR3: TGTGCCAGCAGCCTCCGGACAGGGACCTACGAGCAGTACTTC. This translates into CASSLRTGTYEQYF. The gene calls are TRBV11-2 and TRBJ2-7, with 8 bases aligning to TRBD1. Germline lookup yields CDR1 SGHAT and CDR2 FQNNGV. The CDR3 is made up of 14 amino acids. V was clipped by 5 bases and J by 2 bases; unmatched bases: 5.